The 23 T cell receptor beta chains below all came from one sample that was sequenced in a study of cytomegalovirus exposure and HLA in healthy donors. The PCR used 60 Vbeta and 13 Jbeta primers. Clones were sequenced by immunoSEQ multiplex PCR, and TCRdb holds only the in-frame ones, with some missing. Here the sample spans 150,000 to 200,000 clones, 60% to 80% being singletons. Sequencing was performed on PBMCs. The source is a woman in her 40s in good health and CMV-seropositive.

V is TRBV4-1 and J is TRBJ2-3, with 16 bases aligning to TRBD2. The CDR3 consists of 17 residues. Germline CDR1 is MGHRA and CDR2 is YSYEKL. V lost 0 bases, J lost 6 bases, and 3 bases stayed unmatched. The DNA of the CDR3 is TGCGCCAGCAGCCAAGAGGGGACTAGCGGGAGGGCGGATACGCAGTATTTT. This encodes CASSQEGTSGRADTQYF.

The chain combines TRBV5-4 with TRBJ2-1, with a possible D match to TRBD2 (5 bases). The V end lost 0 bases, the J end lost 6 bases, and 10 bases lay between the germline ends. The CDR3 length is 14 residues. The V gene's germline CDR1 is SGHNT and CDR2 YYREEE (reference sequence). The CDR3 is CASSLGHAGNEQFF. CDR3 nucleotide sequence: TGTGCCAGCAGCTTGGGCCATGCGGGCAATGAGCAGTTCTTC.

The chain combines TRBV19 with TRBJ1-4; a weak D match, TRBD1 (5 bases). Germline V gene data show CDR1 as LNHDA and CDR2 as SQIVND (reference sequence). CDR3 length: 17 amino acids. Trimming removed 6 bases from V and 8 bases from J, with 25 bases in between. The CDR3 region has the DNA TGTGCCAGTAGGAGCAGGGAATTGGCTCTATTTGGCGAAAAACTGTTTTTT. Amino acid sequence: CASRSRELALFGEKLFF.

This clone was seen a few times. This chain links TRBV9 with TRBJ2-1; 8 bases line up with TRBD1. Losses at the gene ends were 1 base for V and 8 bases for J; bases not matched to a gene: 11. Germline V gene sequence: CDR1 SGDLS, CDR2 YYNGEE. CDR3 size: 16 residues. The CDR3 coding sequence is TGTGCCAGCAGCGTACCCGGCGGACAGGGTGACGATGAGCAGTTCTTC. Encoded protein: CASSVPGGQGDDEQFF.

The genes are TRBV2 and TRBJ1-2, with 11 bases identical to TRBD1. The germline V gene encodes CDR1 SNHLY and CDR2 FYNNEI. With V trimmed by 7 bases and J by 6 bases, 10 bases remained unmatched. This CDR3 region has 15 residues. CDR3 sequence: CASNLRGTGGDGYTF. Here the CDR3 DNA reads TGTGCCAGCAACCTTAGAGGGACAGGGGGAGATGGCTACACCTTC.

CDR3 sequence (DNA): TGTGCCAGCAGCTTATATGAACCGGGACAGGGATCTAATGAAAAACTGTTTTTT. The encoded protein is CASSLYEPGQGSNEKLFF. This chain connects TRBV7-2 to TRBJ1-4; TRBD1 aligns across 9 bases. Germline-derived CDR1 and CDR2 are SGHTA and FQGNSA. V trimming: 2 bases; J trimming: 3 bases; junction bases outside the gene matches: 10. This CDR3 region has 18 residues. Full variable domain (outside the CDR3, taken from reference TRBV7-2 and TRBJ1-4): GAGVSQSPSNKVTEKGKDVELRCDPISGHTALYWYRQSLGQGLEFLIYFQGNSAPDKSGLPSDRFSAERTGGSVSTLTIQRTQQEDSAVYLCASSLYEPGQGSNEKLFFGSGTQLSVL.

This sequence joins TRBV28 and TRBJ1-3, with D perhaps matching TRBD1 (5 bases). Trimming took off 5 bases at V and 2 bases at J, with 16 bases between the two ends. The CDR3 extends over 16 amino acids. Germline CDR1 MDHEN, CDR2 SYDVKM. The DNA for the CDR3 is TGTGCCAGCAGTCCCCCGGTCGCAGGGACTGGAAACACCATATATTTT. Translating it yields CASSPPVAGTGNTIYF. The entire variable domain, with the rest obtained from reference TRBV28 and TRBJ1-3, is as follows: DVKVTQSSRYLVKRTGEKVFLECVQDMDHENMFWYRQDPGLGLRLIYFSYDVKMKEKGDIPEGYSVSREKKERFSLILESASTNQTSMYLCASSPPVAGTGNTIYFGEGSWLTVV.

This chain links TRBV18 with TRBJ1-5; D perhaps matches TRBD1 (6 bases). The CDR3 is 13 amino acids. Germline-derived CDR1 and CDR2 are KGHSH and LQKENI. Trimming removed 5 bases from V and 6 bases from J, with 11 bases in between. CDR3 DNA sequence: TGTGCCAGCTCATCTCAGGGGAGTCAGCCCCAGCATTTT. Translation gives CASSSQGSQPQHF.

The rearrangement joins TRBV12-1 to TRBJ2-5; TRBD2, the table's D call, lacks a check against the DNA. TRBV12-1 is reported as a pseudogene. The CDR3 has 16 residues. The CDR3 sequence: CASSLLGGAGEETQYF. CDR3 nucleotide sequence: TGTGCCAGCAGCCTCCTGGGTGGAGCGGGAGAGGAGACCCAGTACTTC.

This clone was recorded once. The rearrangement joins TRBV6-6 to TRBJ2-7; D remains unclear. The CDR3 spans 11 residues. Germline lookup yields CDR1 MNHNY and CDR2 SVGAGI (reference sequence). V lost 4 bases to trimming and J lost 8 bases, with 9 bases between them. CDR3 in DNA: TGTGCCAGCAGTTCCGAGACTCAGCAGTACTTC. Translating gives CASSSETQQYF.

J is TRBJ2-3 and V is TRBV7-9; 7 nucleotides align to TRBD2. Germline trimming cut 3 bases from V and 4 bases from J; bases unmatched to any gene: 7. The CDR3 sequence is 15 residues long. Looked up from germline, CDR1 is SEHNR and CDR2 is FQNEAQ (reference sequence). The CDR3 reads CASSFRAGVPDTQYF. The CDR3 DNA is TGTGCCAGCAGCTTCCGGGCGGGAGTTCCAGATACGCAGTATTTT. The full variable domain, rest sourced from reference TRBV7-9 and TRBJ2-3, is DTGVSQNPRHKITKRGQNVTFRCDPISEHNRLYWYRQTLGQGPEFLTYFQNEAQLEKSRLLSDRFSAERPKGSFSTLEIQRTEQGDSAMYLCASSFRAGVPDTQYFGPGTRLTVL.

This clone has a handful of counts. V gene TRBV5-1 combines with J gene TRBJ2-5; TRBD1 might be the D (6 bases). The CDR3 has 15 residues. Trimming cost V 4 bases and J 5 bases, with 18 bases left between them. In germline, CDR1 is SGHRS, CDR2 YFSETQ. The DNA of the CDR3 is TGCGCCAGCAGCCTCCCCGGGACCCAGGGGGAGACCCAGTACTTC. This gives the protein CASSLPGTQGETQYF.

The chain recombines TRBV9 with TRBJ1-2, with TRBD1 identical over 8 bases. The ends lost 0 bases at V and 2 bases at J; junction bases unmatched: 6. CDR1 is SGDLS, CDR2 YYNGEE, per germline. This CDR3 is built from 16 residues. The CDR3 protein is CASSVGWTGQNYGYTF. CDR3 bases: TGTGCCAGCAGCGTAGGTTGGACAGGGCAAAACTATGGCTACACCTTC.

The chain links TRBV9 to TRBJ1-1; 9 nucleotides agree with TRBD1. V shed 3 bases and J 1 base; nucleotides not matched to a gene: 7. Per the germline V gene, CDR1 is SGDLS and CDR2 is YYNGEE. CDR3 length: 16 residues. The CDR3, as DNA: TGTGCCAGCAGCGGGAGACAGGGGGTCGGGAACACTGAAGCTTTCTTT. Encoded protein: CASSGRQGVGNTEAFF.

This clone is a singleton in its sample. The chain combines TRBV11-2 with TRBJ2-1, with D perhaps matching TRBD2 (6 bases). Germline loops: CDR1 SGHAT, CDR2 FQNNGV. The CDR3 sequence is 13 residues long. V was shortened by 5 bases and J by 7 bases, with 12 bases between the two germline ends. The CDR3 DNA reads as TGTGCCAGCAGCCCGGGAGTTGGGAATGAGCAGTTCTTC. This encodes CASSPGVGNEQFF.

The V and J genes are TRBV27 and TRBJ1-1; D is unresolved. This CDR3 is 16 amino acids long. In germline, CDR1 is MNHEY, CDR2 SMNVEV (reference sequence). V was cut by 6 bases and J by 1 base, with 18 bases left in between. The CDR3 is CASSRILGGGNTEAFF. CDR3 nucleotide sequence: TGTGCCAGCAGCCGAATCTTAGGAGGCGGGAACACTGAAGCTTTCTTT.

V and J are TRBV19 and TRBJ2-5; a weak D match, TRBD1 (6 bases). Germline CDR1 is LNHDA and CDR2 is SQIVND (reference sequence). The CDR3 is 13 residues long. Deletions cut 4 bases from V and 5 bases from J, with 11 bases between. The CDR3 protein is CASSTGDWETQYF. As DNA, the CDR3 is TGTGCCAGTAGTACAGGGGATTGGGAGACCCAGTACTTC.

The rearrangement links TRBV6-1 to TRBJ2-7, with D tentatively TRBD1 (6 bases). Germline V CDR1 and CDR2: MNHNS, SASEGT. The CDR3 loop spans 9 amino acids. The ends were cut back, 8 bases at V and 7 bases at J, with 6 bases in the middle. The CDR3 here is CASQGEQYF. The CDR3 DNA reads TGTGCCAGCCAGGGGGAGCAGTACTTC.

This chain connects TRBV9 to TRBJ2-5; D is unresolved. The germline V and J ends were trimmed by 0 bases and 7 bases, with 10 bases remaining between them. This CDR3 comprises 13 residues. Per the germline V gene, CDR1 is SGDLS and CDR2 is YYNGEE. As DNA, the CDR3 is TGTGCCAGCAGCGTAGATGCGTCTAGGACCCAGTACTTC. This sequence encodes CASSVDASRTQYF.

The DNA for the CDR3 is TGTGCCAGCAGCCCTGACCGGGACAGGGTTGATGAGCAGTACTTC. It specifies CASSPDRDRVDEQYF. J is TRBJ2-5 and V is TRBV7-9; 9 nucleotides agree with TRBD1. Trimming removed 5 bases from V and 11 bases from J; junction bases left unmatched: 15. The length of the CDR3 is 15 residues. Germline V gene lookup returns CDR1 SEHNR and CDR2 FQNEAQ (reference sequence).

CDR3 protein: CASSPGWVGEQYF. CDR3 nucleotide sequence: TGTGCCAGCAGCCCAGGGTGGGTTGGCGAGCAGTACTTC. J is TRBJ2-7 and V is TRBV11-2; D is possibly TRBD1 (5 bases). Germline CDR1 reads SGHAT; CDR2 reads FQNNGV. Deletions cut 5 bases from V and 6 bases from J, with 14 bases between. This CDR3 is 13 amino acids long.

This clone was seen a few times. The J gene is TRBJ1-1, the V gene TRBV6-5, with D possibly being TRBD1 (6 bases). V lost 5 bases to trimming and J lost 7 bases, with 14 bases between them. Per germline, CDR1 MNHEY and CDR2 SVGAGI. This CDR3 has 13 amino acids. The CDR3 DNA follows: TGTGCCAGCAGTAACAGAGGGGGTGGTGAAGCTTTCTTT. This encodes CASSNRGGGEAFF.

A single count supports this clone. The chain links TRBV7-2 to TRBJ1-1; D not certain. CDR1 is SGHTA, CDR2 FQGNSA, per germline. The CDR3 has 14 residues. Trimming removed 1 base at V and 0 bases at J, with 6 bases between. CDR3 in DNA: TGTGCCAGCAGCTTAGTTGGCCTGAACACTGAAGCTTTCTTT. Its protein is CASSLVGLNTEAFF.